Listed here are 28 T cell receptor beta chains from one sample, sequenced in a study of shared clonotypes between healthy human individuals. The repertoire was sequenced with immunoSEQ multiplex PCR; TCRdb's copy has only in-frame clones and lacks some. This sample yields about 680,000 clones, of which 92% are seen a single time; about 24% belongs to the top ten. CD45RO-negative cells were positively selected for CCR7, leaving out terminally differentiated effector memory CD45RA+ cells. Sequencing was performed on naive CD8+ T cells sorted from blood. These receptors came from a man aged 25 to 40 in good health.

V is TRBV19 and J is TRBJ2-7, with a weak D call TRBD2 (5 bases). The germline V and J ends were trimmed by 3 bases and 2 bases, with 14 bases remaining between them. The germline V gene encodes CDR1 LNHDA and CDR2 SQIVND (reference sequence). CDR3 length equals 15 residues. The CDR3: CASSMASGQPYEQYF. In DNA, the CDR3 is TGTGCCAGTAGTATGGCGAGCGGCCAACCCTACGAGCAGTACTTC. The full variable domain, rest sourced from reference TRBV19 and TRBJ2-7, is DGGITQSPKYLFRKEGQNVTLSCEQNLNHDAMYWYRQDPGQGLRLIYYSQIVNDFQKGDIAEGYSVSREKKESFPLTVTSAQKNPTAFYLCASSMASGQPYEQYFGPGTRLTVT.

The J gene is TRBJ2-7, the V gene TRBV7-8; tentative D call: TRBD1 (6 bases). This CDR3 region has 15 residues. The V end was cut by 5 bases, the J end by 4 bases, with 18 bases between. The germline V gene has CDR1 SGHVS and CDR2 FQNEAQ. DNA for the CDR3: TGTGCCAGCAGCCCATCTGAGGGGGAACCATACGAGCAGTACTTC. This sequence encodes CASSPSEGEPYEQYF. The full variable domain, with the rest looked up from reference TRBV7-8 and TRBJ2-7, is GAGVSQSPRYKVAKRGQDVALRCDPISGHVSLFWYQQALGQGPEFLTYFQNEAQLDKSGLPSDRFFAERPEGSVSTLKIQRTQQEDSAVYLCASSPSEGEPYEQYFGPGTRLTVT.

The chain joins TRBV7-6 to TRBJ2-3; perhaps D is TRBD1 or TRBD2 (7 bases each). Trimming stripped 1 base from V and 3 bases from J, with 14 bases between. This CDR3 is built from 16 residues. Germline V gene data show CDR1 as SGHVS and CDR2 as FNYEAQ. This CDR3 reads CASSLEAGGATDTQYF. The CDR3 DNA sequence: TGTGCCAGCAGCTTAGAGGCAGGGGGGGCGACAGATACGCAGTATTTT.

The gene calls are TRBV4-3 and TRBJ2-7, with D unclear. CDR1 and CDR2 from the germline V gene are LGHNA and YSLEER. The CDR3 covers 13 residues. Between the trimmed V and J ends, which lost 1 base and 3 bases, there was a span of 7 bases. CDR3 DNA sequence: TGCGCCAGCAGCCAAGGCGTCAACTACGAGCAGTACTTC. It yields the protein CASSQGVNYEQYF.

The gene calls are TRBV29-1 and TRBJ2-5, with D unclear. Germline V gives CDR1 SQVTM, CDR2 ANQGSEA. The CDR3 has 13 residues. The ends were cut back, 1 base at V and 5 bases at J, with 11 bases in the middle. CDR3 amino acids: CSVEVGISETQYF. The CDR3 DNA sequence: TGCAGCGTTGAAGTGGGTATATCGGAGACCCAGTACTTC.

This clone was detected only a few times. This sample also contains other DNA sequences that code for the same CDR3. Written as DNA, the CDR3 is TGTGCCAGCTCACCGGGATACGAGCAGTACTTC. This sequence encodes CASSPGYEQYF. The genes are TRBV18 and TRBJ2-7; D is ambiguous. V was clipped by 3 bases and J by 4 bases, with 4 bases between them. CDR3 length: 11 residues. Germline loops: CDR1 KGHSH, CDR2 LQKENI. Filled out from reference TRBV18 and TRBJ2-7, the complete variable domain reads NAGVMQNPRHLVRRRGQEARLRCSPMKGHSHVYWYRQLPEEGLKFMVYLQKENIIDESGMPKERFSAEFPKEGPSILRIQQVVRGDSAAYFCASSPGYEQYFGPGTRLTVT.

V and J are TRBV27 and TRBJ2-2, with D tentatively TRBD2 (5 bases). Per germline, CDR1 MNHEY and CDR2 SMNVEV (reference sequence). The CDR3 has 15 residues. Trimming removed 2 bases from V and 3 bases from J, with 10 bases in between. The CDR3 is CASSLGMDYTGELFF. DNA for the CDR3: TGTGCCAGCAGTTTAGGAATGGACTACACCGGGGAGCTGTTTTTT.

This clone was seen once. The genes are TRBV7-9 and TRBJ2-2; 9 nucleotides align to TRBD2. In germline, CDR1 is SEHNR, CDR2 FQNEAQ (reference sequence). J was trimmed by 1 base and V by 5 bases; bases with no gene match: 5. CDR3 length equals 16 residues. CDR3 residues: CASSPTSGQNTGELFF. CDR3 bases: TGTGCCAGCAGCCCGACTAGCGGCCAGAACACCGGGGAGCTGTTTTTT.

The rearrangement uses TRBV30 and TRBJ2-7, with 8 bases fitting TRBD1. The germline V gene encodes CDR1 GTSNPN and CDR2 SVGIG (reference sequence). The CDR3 runs to 14 residues. The CDR3: CVGYPRDRPYEQYF. In DNA form, the CDR3 reads TGTGTCGGGTATCCCCGGGACAGGCCCTACGAGCAGTACTTC.

The chain carries TRBV27 and TRBJ2-2; D ambiguous. The V gene lost 8 bases and the J gene lost 7 bases, with 11 bases spanning the gap. The CDR3 totals 12 residues. Germline loops: CDR1 MNHEY, CDR2 SMNVEV (reference sequence). As DNA, the CDR3 is TGTGCCAGCCAGGTTCTCGGCGGGGAGCTGTTTTTT. This translates into CASQVLGGELFF.

Turning to this clone: The sample contains more than one DNA sequence encoding this CDR3. The chain recombines TRBV4-1 with TRBJ2-1; the D is unclear. The germline CDR1 and CDR2 sequences are MGHRA and YSYEKL. The CDR3 spans 15 residues. Trimming took off 0 bases at V and 0 bases at J, with 6 bases between the two ends. The CDR3 coding sequence is TGCGCCAGCAGCCAAGACTCCAGCTCCTACAATGAGCAGTTCTTC. This encodes CASSQDSSSYNEQFF.

The chain couples TRBV27 to TRBJ2-6, with D tentatively TRBD1 (6 bases). The germline V gene has CDR1 MNHEY and CDR2 SMNVEV (reference sequence). This CDR3 spans 20 amino acids. V was trimmed by 0 bases and J by 2 bases, leaving 20 bases between them. CDR3: CASSLSRTYRVKAGANVLTF. The CDR3 nucleotides read TGTGCCAGCAGTTTATCCAGAACCTACAGGGTAAAAGCTGGGGCCAACGTCCTGACTTTC. Based on the CDR3 plus reference TRBV27 and TRBJ2-6, the full variable domain is EAQVTQNPRYLITVTGKKLTVTCSQNMNHEYMSWYRQDPGLGLRQIYYSMNVEVTDKGDVPEGYKVSRKEKRNFPLILESPSPNQTSLYFCASSLSRTYRVKAGANVLTFGAGSRLTVL.

This clone was counted many times. The chain uses TRBV6-5 and TRBJ2-1; TRBD2 matches 9 bases. The V gene's germline CDR1 is MNHEY and CDR2 SVGAGI. Trimming cost V 5 bases and J 8 bases; bases outside gene matches: 7. This CDR3 is 14 amino acids long. CDR3 loop: CASSNGAGGYEQFF. For the CDR3, the DNA is TGTGCCAGCAGTAATGGGGCGGGAGGGTATGAGCAGTTCTTC.

The chain is built from TRBV10-2 and TRBJ2-4; a weak D match, TRBD2 (5 bases). This CDR3 spans 16 amino acids. Trimming cost V 2 bases and J 0 bases, with 11 bases left between them. Germline assignment: CDR1 WSHSY and CDR2 SAAADI. This chain's CDR3 is CASSELAGLAKNIQYF. CDR3 sequence (DNA): TGCGCCAGCAGTGAGCTAGCCGGTCTAGCCAAAAACATTCAGTACTTC.

This clone was observed a handful of times. The identical CDR3 is also encoded by other nucleotide sequences in the sample. The chain joins TRBV7-9 to TRBJ1-2, with D possibly matching TRBD1 (5 bases). Looked up from germline, CDR1 is SEHNR and CDR2 is FQNEAQ (reference sequence). The CDR3 has 13 residues. Trimming stripped 1 base from V and 4 bases from J, with 7 bases between. CDR3 in amino acids: CASSLGQGYGYTF. CDR3 DNA sequence: TGTGCCAGCAGCTTAGGGCAGGGCTATGGCTACACCTTC.

V gene TRBV7-6 combines with J gene TRBJ2-7; no clear D gene. CDR1 SGHVS and CDR2 FNYEAQ come from the germline V gene. CDR3 length: 14 residues. Trimming took 1 base from V and 0 from J, leaving 7 bases between them. The CDR3 region is CASSLGMDSYEQYF. For the CDR3, the DNA is TGTGCCAGCAGCTTAGGGATGGACTCCTACGAGCAGTACTTC. The variable domain in full, with the rest retrieved from reference TRBV7-6 and TRBJ2-7, is GAGVSQSPRYKVTKRGQDVALRCDPISGHVSLYWYRQALGQGPEFLTYFNYEAQQDKSGLPNDRFSAERPEGSISTLTIQRTEQRDSAMYRCASSLGMDSYEQYFGPGTRLTVT.

The genes are TRBV7-2 and TRBJ2-5; tentative D call: TRBD1 (5 bases). In germline, CDR1 is SGHTA, CDR2 FQGNSA. V lost 2 bases and J 5 bases, leaving 12 bases between the germline ends. CDR3 size: 14 residues. This CDR3 is CASSLFSGRETQYF. The CDR3 coding sequence is TGTGCCAGCAGCTTATTTTCAGGGCGGGAGACCCAGTACTTC.

V gene TRBV18 combines with J gene TRBJ2-7, with D possibly being TRBD1 (5 bases). The CDR3 spans 16 residues. Looked up from germline, CDR1 is KGHSH and CDR2 is LQKENI. The V and J ends lost 2 bases and 1 base respectively, with 15 bases between them. CDR3 amino acids: CASSPSRQQRSYEQYF. The CDR3 bases are TGTGCCAGCTCACCATCTCGACAGCAACGGTCCTACGAGCAGTACTTC.

This rearrangement joins TRBV30 to TRBJ1-1; no firm D call. Trimming took 1 base from V and 5 from J, leaving 8 bases between them. CDR3 length: 12 amino acids. Germline-derived CDR1 and CDR2 are GTSNPN and SVGIG (reference sequence). The CDR3, as DNA: TGTGCCTGGAGTGCCCCCCCTACTGAAGCTTTCTTT. Translating gives CAWSAPPTEAFF.

The rearrangement uses TRBV10-3 and TRBJ2-1, with TRBD2 identical over 7 bases. Germline values: CDR1 ENHRY, CDR2 SYGVKD. The trim removed 3 bases at V and 0 bases at J, leaving 17 bases unmatched. The CDR3 has 20 amino acids. This CDR3 reads CAISDFSVLASGDSYNEQFF. The CDR3 DNA follows: TGTGCCATCAGTGACTTCTCGGTGCTCGCTAGCGGAGACTCCTACAATGAGCAGTTCTTC.

In this sample, this clone turned up a few times. This chain links TRBV7-6 with TRBJ2-2, with D unclear. From germline, CDR1 is SGHVS and CDR2 FNYEAQ. V was pared by 4 bases and J by 5 bases, with 2 bases between. This CDR3 has 11 amino acids. The CDR3 nucleotides read TGTGCCAGCAGCTCAACCGGGGAGCTGTTTTTT. Translating gives CASSSTGELFF.

The chain couples TRBV10-2 to TRBJ2-1; 11 positions agree with TRBD2. From germline, CDR1 is WSHSY and CDR2 SAAADI. The J segment lost 6 bases and the V segment lost 11 bases, leaving 9 bases of the junction unmatched. The CDR3 loop spans 14 amino acids. The CDR3 region is CAAHPLAGGNEQFF. As DNA, the CDR3 is TGCGCCGCTCACCCGCTAGCGGGAGGCAATGAGCAGTTCTTC.

This clone was detected once. This chain uses TRBV28 with TRBJ2-1; D is possibly TRBD1 (5 bases). Trimming shortened V by 5 bases and J by 5 bases, and 7 bases separated the two germline ends. This CDR3 region has 12 residues. The germline CDR1 and CDR2 sequences are MDHEN and SYDVKM. CDR3 DNA: TGTGCCAGCAGTCAGGGCCACAATGAGCAGTTCTTC. Encoded protein: CASSQGHNEQFF.

The V gene is TRBV5-1, the J gene TRBJ2-7, with D perhaps TRBD1 (6 bases). Germline-derived CDR1 and CDR2 are SGHRS and YFSETQ. The V end lost 5 bases, the J end lost 0 bases, and 15 bases lay between the germline ends. The CDR3 is 15 residues long. The CDR3: CASRPGTLSSYEQYF. CDR3 DNA: TGCGCCAGCAGGCCCGGGACATTGAGCTCCTACGAGCAGTACTTC.

The chain has TRBV9 and TRBJ2-7; TRBD1 agrees at 7 bases. Germline V lookup: CDR1 SGDLS, CDR2 YYNGEE. The trim removed 4 bases at V and 3 bases at J, leaving 10 bases unmatched. The CDR3 has 15 amino acids. The CDR3 DNA reads as TGTGCCAGCAGCCATGATACAGGGGACAGCTACGAGCAGTACTTC. Translated: CASSHDTGDSYEQYF. Based on the CDR3 plus reference TRBV9 and TRBJ2-7, the full variable domain is DSGVTQTPKHLITATGQRVTLRCSPRSGDLSVYWYQQSLDQGLQFLIQYYNGEERAKGNILERFSAQQFPDLHSELNLSSLELGDSALYFCASSHDTGDSYEQYFGPGTRLTVT.

V is TRBV10-2 and J is TRBJ2-7; D gene unclear. Germline V CDR1 and CDR2: WSHSY, SAAADI. With 10 bases removed from V and 1 base from J, the gap between germline ends came to 11 bases. The length of the CDR3 is 12 residues. In DNA, the CDR3 is TGCGCCACCGGGCCGTTATCCTACGAGCAGTACTTC. Translated: CATGPLSYEQYF.

The chain combines TRBV9 with TRBJ2-1; 10 bases map to TRBD1. After removal of 4 bases from V and 5 bases from J, the junction contained 12 bases not matched to a gene. In germline, CDR1 is SGDLS, CDR2 YYNGEE. CDR3 length: 17 residues. The CDR3 here is CASSPRNRDRGHNEQFF. CDR3 DNA: TGTGCCAGCAGCCCCCGGAACCGGGACAGGGGCCACAATGAGCAGTTCTTC.

This clone has a single count. The chain recombines TRBV27 with TRBJ2-1; 10 positions agree with TRBD2. The CDR3 extends over 16 amino acids. Trimming at V came to 5 bases and at J to 0 bases, leaving 4 bases not matched to a gene. Germline loops: CDR1 MNHEY, CDR2 SMNVEV (reference sequence). CDR3 loop: CASSPAGGGSYNEQFF. CDR3 nucleotide sequence: TGTGCCAGCAGTCCAGCGGGAGGGGGCTCCTACAATGAGCAGTTCTTC.